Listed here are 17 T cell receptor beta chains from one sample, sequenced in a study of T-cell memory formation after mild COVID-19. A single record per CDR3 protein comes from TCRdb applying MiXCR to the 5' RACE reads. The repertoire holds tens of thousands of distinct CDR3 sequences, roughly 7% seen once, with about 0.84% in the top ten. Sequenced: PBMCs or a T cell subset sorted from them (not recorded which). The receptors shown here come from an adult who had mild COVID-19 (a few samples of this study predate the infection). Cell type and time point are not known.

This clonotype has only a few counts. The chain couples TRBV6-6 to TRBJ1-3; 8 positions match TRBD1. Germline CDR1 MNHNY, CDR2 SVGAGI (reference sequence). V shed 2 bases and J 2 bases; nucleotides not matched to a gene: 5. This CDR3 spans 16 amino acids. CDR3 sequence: CASSYPGQGAGNTIYF. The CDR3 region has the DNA TGTGCCAGCAGTTACCCCGGACAGGGAGCTGGAAACACCATATATTTT.

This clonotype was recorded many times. The CDR3 protein is CASSLPGLSTDTQYF. The CDR3 DNA is TGTGCCAGCAGCCTCCCGGGACTTTCCACAGATACGCAGTATTTT. V and J are TRBV14 and TRBJ2-3; possible D gene TRBD2, 6 bases. The CDR3 consists of 15 residues. The germline V gene has CDR1 SGHDN and CDR2 FVKESK. The V end was cut by 4 bases, the J end by 2 bases, with 13 bases between.

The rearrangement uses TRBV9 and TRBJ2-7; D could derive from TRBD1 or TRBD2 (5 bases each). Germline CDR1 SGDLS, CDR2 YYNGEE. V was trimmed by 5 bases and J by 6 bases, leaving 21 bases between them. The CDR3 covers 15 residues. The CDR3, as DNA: TGTGCCAGCAGTCCGACCGGGACGCATGCTTCCGAGCAGTACTTC. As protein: CASSPTGTHASEQYF. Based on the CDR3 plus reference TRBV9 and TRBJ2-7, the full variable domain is DSGVTQTPKHLITATGQRVTLRCSPRSGDLSVYWYQQSLDQGLQFLIQYYNGEERAKGNILERFSAQQFPDLHSELNLSSLELGDSALYFCASSPTGTHASEQYFGPGTRLTVT.

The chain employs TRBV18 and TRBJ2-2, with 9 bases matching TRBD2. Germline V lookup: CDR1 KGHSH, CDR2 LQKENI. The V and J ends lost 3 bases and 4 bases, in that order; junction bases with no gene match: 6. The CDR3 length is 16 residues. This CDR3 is CASSPRIAGATGELFF. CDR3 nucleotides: TGTGCCAGCTCACCCAGGATAGCGGGAGCCACCGGGGAGCTGTTTTTT. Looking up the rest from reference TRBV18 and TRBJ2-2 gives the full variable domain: NAGVMQNPRHLVRRRGQEARLRCSPMKGHSHVYWYRQLPEEGLKFMVYLQKENIIDESGMPKERFSAEFPKEGPSILRIQQVVRGDSAAYFCASSPRIAGATGELFFGEGSRLTVL.

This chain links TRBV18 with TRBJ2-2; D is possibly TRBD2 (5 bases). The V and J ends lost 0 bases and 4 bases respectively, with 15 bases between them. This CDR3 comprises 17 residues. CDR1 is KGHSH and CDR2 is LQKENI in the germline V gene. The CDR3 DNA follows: TGTGCCAGCTCACCACCTGGGAACTCGGCGGGCACCGGGGAGCTGTTTTTT. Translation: CASSPPGNSAGTGELFF.

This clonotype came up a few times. The CDR3 loop reads CASSPPSGSQNEQYF. The DNA of the CDR3 is TGTGCCAGCTCACCACCGAGCGGGAGCCAGAACGAGCAGTACTTC. This chain links TRBV18 with TRBJ2-7; TRBD2 aligns across 8 bases. Germline-derived CDR1 and CDR2 are KGHSH and LQKENI. This CDR3 comprises 15 residues. J was trimmed by 5 bases and V by 0 bases; bases with no gene match: 6.

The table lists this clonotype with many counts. CDR3: CASSLRDRNEQFF. CDR3 sequence (DNA): TGTGCCAGCAGCTTAAGGGACCGCAATGAGCAGTTCTTC. V and J are TRBV7-2 and TRBJ2-1, with D perhaps TRBD1 or TRBD2 (5 bases each). Per germline, CDR1 SGHTA and CDR2 FQGNSA. The CDR3 sequence is 13 residues long. Trimming took off 2 bases at V and 6 bases at J, with 8 bases between the two ends.

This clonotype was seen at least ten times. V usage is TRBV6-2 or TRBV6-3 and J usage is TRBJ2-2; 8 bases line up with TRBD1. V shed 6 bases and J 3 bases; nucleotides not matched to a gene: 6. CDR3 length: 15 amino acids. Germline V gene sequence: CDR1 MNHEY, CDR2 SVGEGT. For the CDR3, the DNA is TGTGCCAGCAGGTTGACAGGGGTGGACACCGGGGAGCTGTTTTTT. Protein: CASRLTGVDTGELFF.

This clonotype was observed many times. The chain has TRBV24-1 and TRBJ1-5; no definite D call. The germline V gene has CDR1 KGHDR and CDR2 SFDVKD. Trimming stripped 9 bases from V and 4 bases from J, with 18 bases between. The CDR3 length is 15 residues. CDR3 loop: CATQRNGQANQPQHF. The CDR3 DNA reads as TGTGCCACCCAACGAAATGGGCAGGCAAATCAGCCCCAGCATTTT.

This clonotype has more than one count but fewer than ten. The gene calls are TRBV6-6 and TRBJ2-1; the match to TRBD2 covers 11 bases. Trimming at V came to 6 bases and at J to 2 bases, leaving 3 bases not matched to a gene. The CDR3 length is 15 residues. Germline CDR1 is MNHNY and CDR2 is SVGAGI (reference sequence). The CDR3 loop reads CASSSGLAAYNEQFF. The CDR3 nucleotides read TGTGCCAGCAGCTCGGGACTAGCGGCCTACAATGAGCAGTTCTTC.

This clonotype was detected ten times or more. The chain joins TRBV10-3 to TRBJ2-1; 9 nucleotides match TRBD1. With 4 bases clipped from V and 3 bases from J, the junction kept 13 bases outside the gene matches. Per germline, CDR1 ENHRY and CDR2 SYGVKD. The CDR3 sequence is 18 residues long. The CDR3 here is CAISGTGARDKGYNEQFF. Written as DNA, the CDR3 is TGTGCCATCAGTGGGACAGGGGCCCGAGATAAGGGCTACAATGAGCAGTTCTTC.

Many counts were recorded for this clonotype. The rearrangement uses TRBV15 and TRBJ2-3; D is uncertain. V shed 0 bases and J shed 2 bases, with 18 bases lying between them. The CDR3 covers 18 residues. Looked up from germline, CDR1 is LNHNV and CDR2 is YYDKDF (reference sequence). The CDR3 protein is CATSRDGHRASPTDTQYF. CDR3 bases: TGTGCCACCAGCAGAGATGGGCATCGAGCCTCCCCCACAGATACGCAGTATTTT.

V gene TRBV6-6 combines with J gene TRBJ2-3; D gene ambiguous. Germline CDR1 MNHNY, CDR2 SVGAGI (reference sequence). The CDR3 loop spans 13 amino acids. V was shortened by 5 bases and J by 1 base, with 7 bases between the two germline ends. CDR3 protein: CASSKDGTDTQYF. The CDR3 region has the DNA TGTGCCAGCAGTAAGGACGGCACAGATACGCAGTATTTT.

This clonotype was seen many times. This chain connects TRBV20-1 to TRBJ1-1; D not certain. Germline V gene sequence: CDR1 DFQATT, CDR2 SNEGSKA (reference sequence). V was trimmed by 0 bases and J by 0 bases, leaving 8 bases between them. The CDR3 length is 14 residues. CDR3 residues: CSARDSSLNTEAFF. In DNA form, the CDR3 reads TGCAGTGCTAGAGACTCTTCTTTGAACACTGAAGCTTTCTTT.

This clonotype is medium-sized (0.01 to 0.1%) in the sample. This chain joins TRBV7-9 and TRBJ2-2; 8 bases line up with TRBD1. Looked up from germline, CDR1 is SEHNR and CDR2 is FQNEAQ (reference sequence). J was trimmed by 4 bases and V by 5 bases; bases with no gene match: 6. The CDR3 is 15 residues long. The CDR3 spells CASSSDRGVTGELFF. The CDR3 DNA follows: TGTGCCAGCAGCAGTGACAGGGGCGTCACCGGGGAGCTGTTTTTT.

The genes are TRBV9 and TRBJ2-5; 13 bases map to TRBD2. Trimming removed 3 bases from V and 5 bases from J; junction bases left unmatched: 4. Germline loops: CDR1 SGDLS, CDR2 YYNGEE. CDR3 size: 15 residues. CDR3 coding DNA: TGTGCCAGCAGCGGGGGACTAGCGGGGCTGGAGACCCAGTACTTC. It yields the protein CASSGGLAGLETQYF. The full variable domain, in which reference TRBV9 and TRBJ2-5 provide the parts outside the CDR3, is DSGVTQTPKHLITATGQRVTLRCSPRSGDLSVYWYQQSLDQGLQFLIQYYNGEERAKGNILERFSAQQFPDLHSELNLSSLELGDSALYFCASSGGLAGLETQYFGPGTRLLVL.

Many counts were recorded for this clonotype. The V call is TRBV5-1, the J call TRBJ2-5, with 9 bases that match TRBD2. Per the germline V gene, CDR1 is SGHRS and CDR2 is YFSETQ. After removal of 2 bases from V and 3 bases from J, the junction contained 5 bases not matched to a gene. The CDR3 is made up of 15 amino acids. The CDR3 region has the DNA TGCGCCAGCAGCTTTAGCGGGGGAGTGGAAGAGACCCAGTACTTC. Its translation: CASSFSGGVEETQYF.